The 32 T cell receptor beta chains listed next were all sequenced from one sample in a study of cytomegalovirus exposure and HLA in healthy donors. PCR was performed using 60 Vbeta and 13 Jbeta primers. Method: immunoSEQ multiplex PCR; TCRdb's copy keeps in-frame clones and lacks some. Of more than 100,000 clones listed, approximately 80% are singletons. The source material was PBMCs. The receptors come from a middle-aged man in good health and CMV-seronegative.

The chain is built from TRBV9 and TRBJ2-7, with no clear D. Germline V gene lookup returns CDR1 SGDLS and CDR2 YYNGEE. V was pared by 4 bases and J by 0 bases, with 17 bases between. The CDR3 is 16 amino acids. CDR3: CASSPSEGGTSYEQYF. In nucleotides, the CDR3 is TGTGCCAGCAGCCCGTCTGAAGGCGGAACCTCCTACGAGCAGTACTTC.

Here the CDR3 reads CSVHTGFGYTF. Written as DNA, the CDR3 is TGCAGCGTCCATACAGGGTTTGGCTACACCTTC. The V call is TRBV29-1, the J call TRBJ1-2, with D maybe TRBD1 (6 bases). The V gene lost 6 bases and the J gene lost 7 bases, with 12 bases spanning the gap. The CDR3 sequence is 11 residues long. Germline CDR1 and CDR2: SQVTM and ANQGSEA.

This chain links TRBV27 with TRBJ2-7; 9 bases line up with TRBD1. The germline CDR1 and CDR2 sequences are MNHEY and SMNVEV (reference sequence). The CDR3 is 14 residues long. Trimming took 4 bases from V and 9 from J; bases not matched to a gene: 10. The CDR3 loop is CASSSRTGVYGQYF. The CDR3 nucleotides read TGTGCCAGCAGTTCAAGGACAGGGGTATATGGGCAGTACTTC.

The chain joins TRBV5-1 to TRBJ1-5, with D possibly being TRBD1 (6 bases). The CDR3 is made up of 15 amino acids. Trimming took off 0 bases at V and 7 bases at J, with 14 bases between the two ends. CDR1 is SGHRS, CDR2 YFSETQ, per germline. DNA of the CDR3: TGCGCCAGCAGCTTGGAGGGGGGGTCAGAACAGCCCCAGCATTTT. The encoded protein is CASSLEGGSEQPQHF.

CDR3 in amino acids: CASSQDQGTEAFF. The CDR3 region has the DNA TGTGCCAGCAGCCAAGACCAGGGGACTGAAGCTTTCTTT. The genes are TRBV4-2 and TRBJ1-1; TRBD1 might be the D (6 bases). Germline CDR1 is LGHNA and CDR2 is YNFKEQ. The CDR3 spans 13 residues. V was cut by 0 bases and J by 5 bases, with 7 bases left in between.

V and J are TRBV29-1 and TRBJ2-5; 14 positions agree with TRBD2. Germline-derived CDR1 and CDR2 are SQVTM and ANQGSEA. The CDR3 sequence is 17 residues long. The junction had 11 bases not matched to a gene; V was cut back by 5 bases and J by 3 bases. The chain's CDR3 is CSVPAHGGLAGEETQYF. CDR3 coding DNA: TGCAGCGTTCCGGCCCATGGGGGACTAGCGGGGGAAGAGACCCAGTACTTC.

The gene calls are TRBV6-1 and TRBJ2-2; no firm D call. Trimming cost V 4 bases and J 0 bases, with 6 bases left between them. Germline assignment: CDR1 MNHNS and CDR2 SASEGT. CDR3 size: 14 residues. DNA for the CDR3: TGTGCCAGCAGTGGACAATCGAACACCGGGGAGCTGTTTTTT. It specifies CASSGQSNTGELFF.

V gene TRBV7-2 combines with J gene TRBJ2-1; maybe TRBD2 (6 bases). CDR1 SGHTA and CDR2 FQGNSA come from the germline V gene. This CDR3 region has 17 residues. Trimming cost V 1 base and J 1 base, with 14 bases left between them. This CDR3 reads CASSLGGGSRSYNEQFF. The CDR3 DNA reads as TGTGCCAGCAGCTTAGGAGGAGGGAGTCGGTCCTACAATGAGCAGTTCTTC. Combining the CDR3 with reference TRBV7-2 and TRBJ2-1 gives the whole variable domain GAGVSQSPSNKVTEKGKDVELRCDPISGHTALYWYRQSLGQGLEFLIYFQGNSAPDKSGLPSDRFSAERTGGSVSTLTIQRTQQEDSAVYLCASSLGGGSRSYNEQFFGPGTRLTVL.

The chain joins TRBV9 to TRBJ2-1, with 7 bases identical to TRBD1. Germline V gene sequence: CDR1 SGDLS, CDR2 YYNGEE. Trimming cost V 0 bases and J 5 bases; bases outside gene matches: 5. The CDR3 has 15 residues. CDR3 residues: CASSVGDSNNNEQFF. The CDR3 region has the DNA TGTGCCAGCAGCGTAGGGGACAGCAACAACAATGAGCAGTTCTTC.

The rearrangement links TRBV29-1 to TRBJ2-1; 7 nucleotides line up with TRBD2. Germline assignment: CDR1 SQVTM and CDR2 ANQGSEA. The junction had 12 bases not matched to a gene; V was cut back by 1 base and J by 3 bases. The CDR3 runs 17 residues. The CDR3 here is CSVEVGTVGGSYNEQFF. The CDR3 DNA reads as TGCAGCGTTGAAGTCGGGACCGTGGGCGGGAGCTACAATGAGCAGTTCTTC.

The J gene is TRBJ1-5, the V gene TRBV7-2, with D possibly matching TRBD1 (6 bases). From germline, CDR1 is SGHTA and CDR2 FQGNSA. Trimming took 6 bases from V and 2 from J, leaving 11 bases between them. The length of the CDR3 is 14 residues. The CDR3, as DNA: TGTGCCAGCAGTCCCGCAGGGGGCAATCAGCCCCAGCATTTT. Amino acids: CASSPAGGNQPQHF.

The V gene is TRBV14, the J gene TRBJ2-5, with 8 bases fitting TRBD2. V gave up 4 bases and J gave up 4 bases; unmatched junction bases: 5. The V gene's germline CDR1 is SGHDN and CDR2 FVKESK. This CDR3 has 14 amino acids. The CDR3 bases are TGTGCCAGCAGCCCCACGGGAGGGGCAGAGACCCAGTACTTC. It yields the protein CASSPTGGAETQYF.

The rearrangement uses TRBV25-1 and TRBJ1-1; weak D call: TRBD1 (5 bases). Per germline, CDR1 MGHDK and CDR2 SYGVNS. This CDR3 spans 13 amino acids. The V end lost 8 bases, the J end lost 4 bases, and 14 bases lay between the germline ends. The CDR3 sequence: CASAQGWGTEAFF. CDR3 DNA sequence: TGTGCCAGCGCCCAGGGTTGGGGCACTGAAGCTTTCTTT.

For the CDR3, the DNA is TGTGCCAGCAGCCCGAGGATAGCGGTGGCAGATACGCAGTATTTT. Protein product: CASSPRIAVADTQYF. This chain uses TRBV7-2 with TRBJ2-3; D is possibly TRBD2 (6 bases). The CDR3 sequence is 15 residues long. Trimming shortened V by 5 bases and J by 4 bases, and 16 bases separated the two germline ends. CDR1 is SGHTA and CDR2 is FQGNSA in the germline V gene.

The V and J genes are TRBV4-1 and TRBJ1-5; D gene ambiguous. Germline loops: CDR1 MGHRA, CDR2 YSYEKL. This CDR3 spans 14 amino acids. Trimming pared 5 bases from V and 5 bases from J, leaving 13 bases between. The DNA of the CDR3 is TGCGCCAGCAGCATGACGGGAGGTGATCAGCCCCAGCATTTT. Protein: CASSMTGGDQPQHF.

This clone was seen only a few times. The J gene is TRBJ1-5, the V gene TRBV28; the D gene is possibly TRBD1 (6 bases). Trimming removed 5 bases from V and 3 bases from J, with 14 bases in between. CDR1 MDHEN and CDR2 SYDVKM come from the germline V gene. This CDR3 is 15 amino acids long. The CDR3 DNA follows: TGTGCCAGCAGTGAGGGACAAAAGTTCAATCAGCCCCAGCATTTT. It specifies CASSEGQKFNQPQHF. The whole variable domain, remainder taken from reference TRBV28 and TRBJ1-5, is DVKVTQSSRYLVKRTGEKVFLECVQDMDHENMFWYRQDPGLGLRLIYFSYDVKMKEKGDIPEGYSVSREKKERFSLILESASTNQTSMYLCASSEGQKFNQPQHFGDGTRLSIL.

The chain couples TRBV7-9 to TRBJ1-4; D is undetermined. Trimming removed 4 bases at V and 0 bases at J, with 9 bases between. CDR1 and CDR2 from the germline V gene are SEHNR and FQNEAQ (reference sequence). The CDR3 loop spans 15 amino acids. This CDR3 reads CASSSGEATNEKLFF. The CDR3 coding sequence is TGTGCCAGCAGCTCCGGGGAAGCAACTAATGAAAAACTGTTTTTT.

The V and J genes are TRBV5-1 and TRBJ2-5, with D perhaps TRBD1 (5 bases). V was pared by 0 bases and J by 9 bases, with 15 bases between. The CDR3 is 14 residues long. CDR1 and CDR2 from the germline V gene are SGHRS and YFSETQ. CDR3 DNA sequence: TGCGCCAGCAGCTTGGAGGTGGGGTTAGGGGCCCAGTACTTC. This sequence encodes CASSLEVGLGAQYF.

The table lists this clone with a few counts. The chain carries TRBV7-2 and TRBJ2-5; 8 bases map to TRBD2. This CDR3 is 14 amino acids long. V gave up 5 bases and J gave up 6 bases; unmatched junction bases: 8. Germline lookup yields CDR1 SGHTA and CDR2 FQGNSA. The chain's CDR3 is CASSLGLAVQTQYF. CDR3 nucleotides: TGTGCCAGCAGCCTTGGACTAGCCGTCCAGACCCAGTACTTC.

The J gene is TRBJ1-2, the V gene TRBV28; TRBD1 matches at 10 bases. The CDR3 extends over 15 amino acids. Germline lookup yields CDR1 MDHEN and CDR2 SYDVKM. Trimming cost V 7 bases and J 8 bases; bases outside gene matches: 13. CDR3 DNA: TGTGCCAGCATTCCAGCCGGGACAGGGGTAGGGGGCTACACCTTC. Its protein is CASIPAGTGVGGYTF.

The V call is TRBV5-1, the J call TRBJ1-1; tentative D call: TRBD1 (5 bases). V gave up 4 bases and J gave up 0 bases, with 13 bases separating them. This CDR3 contains 15 residues. CDR1 SGHRS and CDR2 YFSETQ come from the germline V gene. The CDR3 region has the DNA TGCGCCAGCAGCGGGGCGCCTCCCATGAACACTGAAGCTTTCTTT. Amino acids: CASSGAPPMNTEAFF.

This rearrangement joins TRBV18 to TRBJ2-3; 12 nucleotides align to TRBD2. The V segment lost 2 bases and the J segment 6 bases; nucleotides outside the gene matches: 6. The V gene's germline CDR1 is KGHSH and CDR2 LQKENI. CDR3 size: 16 residues. CDR3 nucleotides: TGTGCCAGCTCACCAGGACTAGCGGGGCTCAGGGATACGCAGTATTTT. The encoded protein is CASSPGLAGLRDTQYF.

The table lists this clone with a count of one. The germline gene is not matched at one end of the junction; a read error may be the cause. This rearrangement joins TRBV27 to TRBJ2-7, with TRBD1 identical over 7 bases. The CDR3 contains 13 residues. Germline assignment: CDR1 MNHEY and CDR2 SMNVEV (reference sequence). The CDR3 is CASSQTYRDSCVF. The CDR3 region has the DNA TGTGCCAGCAGCCAAACTTACCGGGACAGCTGCGTCTTC.

The chain carries TRBV6-1 and TRBJ2-1; D not certain. CDR3 length: 13 residues. The V end lost 2 bases, the J end lost 3 bases, and 5 bases lay between the germline ends. Germline-derived CDR1 and CDR2 are MNHNS and SASEGT. Written as DNA, the CDR3 is TGTGCCAGCAGTGAACCCCACTACAATGAGCAGTTCTTC. It translates to CASSEPHYNEQFF.

V gene TRBV18 combines with J gene TRBJ2-1; tentatively, D is TRBD2 (6 bases). The CDR3 consists of 15 residues. The germline gives CDR1 KGHSH, CDR2 LQKENI. V was cut by 8 bases and J by 0 bases, with 14 bases left in between. CDR3 nucleotides: TGTGCCAGCACAGCGGCGGGAAGCTCCTACAATGAGCAGTTCTTC. This sequence encodes CASTAAGSSYNEQFF.

This chain uses TRBV7-8 with TRBJ1-3; 7 bases line up with TRBD1. Germline-derived CDR1 and CDR2 are SGHVS and FQNEAQ. Trimming at V came to 4 bases and at J to 0 bases, leaving 6 bases not matched to a gene. CDR3 length: 16 residues. The CDR3 DNA reads as TGTGCCAGCAGCTCCTTCGACAGGGACTCTGGAAACACCATATATTTT. Protein product: CASSSFDRDSGNTIYF.

J is TRBJ1-5 and V is TRBV30, with D possibly being TRBD1 (5 bases). There are 14 residues in the CDR3. Trimming removed 0 bases at V and 6 bases at J, with 12 bases between. CDR1 is GTSNPN and CDR2 is SVGIG in the germline V gene (reference sequence). The CDR3 here is CAWSVPGGGQPQHF. The CDR3 DNA follows: TGTGCCTGGAGTGTACCGGGGGGTGGTCAGCCCCAGCATTTT.

This sequence joins TRBV6-1 and TRBJ1-1; 7 bases map to TRBD1. In germline, CDR1 is MNHNS, CDR2 SASEGT. Trimming cost V 6 bases and J 4 bases; bases outside gene matches: 5. CDR3 length: 13 amino acids. The CDR3 protein is CASRIQGVTEAFF. The CDR3 nucleotides read TGTGCCAGCAGGATCCAGGGGGTCACTGAAGCTTTCTTT.

Only a few counts were recorded for this clone. The genes are TRBV7-2 and TRBJ1-2; no definite D call. V was shortened by 1 base and J by 1 base, with 10 bases between the two germline ends. The germline gives CDR1 SGHTA, CDR2 FQGNSA. This CDR3 contains 15 residues. Here the CDR3 DNA reads TGTGCCAGCAGCTTAGTTCTGCAGGATAACTATGGCTACACCTTC. Its protein is CASSLVLQDNYGYTF.

This chain links TRBV29-1 with TRBJ1-2; 12 bases fit TRBD1. Germline CDR1 is SQVTM and CDR2 is ANQGSEA. V dropped 6 bases and J dropped 8; count of bases not matched to a gene: 4. CDR3 length: 12 residues. As DNA, the CDR3 is TGCAGCGTCGGGACAGGGGGCTGGGGCTACACCTTC. Amino acid sequence: CSVGTGGWGYTF.

This clone was observed a few times. This chain links TRBV30 with TRBJ2-1, with 7 nucleotides matching TRBD2. CDR3 length equals 13 residues. CDR1 GTSNPN and CDR2 SVGIG come from the germline V gene (reference sequence). Losses at the gene ends were 8 bases for V and 4 bases for J; bases not matched to a gene: 8. DNA of the CDR3: TGTGCCCATTGGGAGGGCCTTTACAATGAGCAGTTCTTC. Translation: CAHWEGLYNEQFF.

This chain joins TRBV19 and TRBJ1-1; D is unresolved. Deletions cut 4 bases from V and 3 bases from J, with 9 bases between. The CDR3 covers 13 residues. CDR1 is LNHDA and CDR2 is SQIVND in the germline V gene (reference sequence). DNA of the CDR3: TGTGCCAGTAGTAACGGGGTGGACACTGAAGCTTTCTTT. Amino acid sequence: CASSNGVDTEAFF.